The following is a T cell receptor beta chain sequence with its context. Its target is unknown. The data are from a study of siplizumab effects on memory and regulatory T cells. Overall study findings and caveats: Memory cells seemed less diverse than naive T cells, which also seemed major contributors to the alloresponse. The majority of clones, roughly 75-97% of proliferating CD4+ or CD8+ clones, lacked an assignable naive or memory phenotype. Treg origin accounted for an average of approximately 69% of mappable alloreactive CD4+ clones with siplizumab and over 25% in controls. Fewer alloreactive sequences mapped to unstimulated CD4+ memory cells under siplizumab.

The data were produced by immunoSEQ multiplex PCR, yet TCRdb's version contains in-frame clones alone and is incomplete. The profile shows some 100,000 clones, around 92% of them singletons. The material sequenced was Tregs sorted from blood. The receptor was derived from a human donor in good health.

The CDR3 is CASRKQGNSPLHF. In DNA form, the CDR3 reads TGTGCCAGTAGAAAACAGGGGAATTCACCCCTCCACTTT. The V call is TRBV19, the J call TRBJ1-6; 7 nucleotides agree with TRBD1. This CDR3 is 13 amino acids long. Germline CDR1 LNHDA, CDR2 SQIVND (reference sequence). J lost 7 bases, V lost 6 bases, and 3 bases had no gene match. Based on the CDR3 plus reference TRBV19 and TRBJ1-6, the full variable domain is DGGITQSPKYLFRKEGQNVTLSCEQNLNHDAMYWYRQDPGQGLRLIYYSQIVNDFQKGDIAEGYSVSREKKESFPLTVTSAQKNPTAFYLCASRKQGNSPLHFGNGTRLTVT.